The clone carrying this TCR beta chain was observed many times. V lost 1 base, J lost 5 bases, and 3 bases lay in between. Germline CDR1 is MNHEY and CDR2 is SVGAGI. This CDR3 contains 13 residues. This specimen belongs to a study of T cells after posttransplantation cyclophosphamide. TCRdb's table, derived via immunoSEQ multiplex PCR, lists solely in-frame clones and lacks some. Observed in the sample are approximately 40,000 clones, none of them singletons. This TCR came from a man in his forties in good health, CMV-negative, and a related stem cell transplant donor. The V gene is TRBV6-5, the J gene TRBJ1-6; D not certain. Sequences were obtained from PBMCs. CDR3 sequence reads: CASSYLDNSPLHF. CDR3 coding DNA: TGTGCCAGCAGTTACTTAGATAATTCACCCCTCCACTTT.